Below are 5 T cell receptor beta chains sequenced from a single sample in a study of monozygotic twins with inflammatory bowel disease. Following a re-call of the 5' RACE reads, TCRdb has one entry per CDR3 protein and lacks DNA. This table lists approximately 120,000 distinct CDR3 sequences. Specimen: blood. Source of these receptors: a human donor with ulcerative colitis or Crohn's disease, or a healthy co-twin of an affected twin (not recorded which).

V gene TRBV7-2 combines with J gene TRBJ2-7; with no DNA, the TCRdb D assignment of TRBD2 cannot be verified. The CDR3 has 15 amino acids. Per the germline V gene, CDR1 is SGHTA and CDR2 is FQGNSA. The CDR3 sequence is CASSLDGSHAYEQYF.

This chain connects TRBV5-6 to TRBJ2-1. This CDR3 spans 11 amino acids. Germline lookup yields CDR1 SGHDT and CDR2 YYEEEE. CDR3 residues: CASSVYNEQFF.

The V and J genes are TRBV19 and TRBJ2-3; TCRdb lists TRBD2, though no DNA is available to test this call. CDR1 LNHDA and CDR2 SQIVND come from the germline V gene (reference sequence). This CDR3 has 14 amino acids. CDR3 region: CASSKSPDSDTQYF. Together with reference TRBV19 and TRBJ2-3, the CDR3 gives the full variable domain: DGGITQSPKYLFRKEGQNVTLSCEQNLNHDAMYWYRQDPGQGLRLIYYSQIVNDFQKGDIAEGYSVSREKKESFPLTVTSAQKNPTAFYLCASSKSPDSDTQYFGPGTRLTVL.

V gene TRBV5-1 combines with J gene TRBJ2-7; absent DNA, TCRdb's TRBD1 call cannot be checked. The CDR3 covers 14 residues. The germline gives CDR1 SGHRS, CDR2 YFSETQ. The CDR3 sequence is CASSPRGALYEQYF.

This sequence joins TRBV4-2 and TRBJ2-5; as DNA is missing, the TRBD2 call by TCRdb cannot be tested. The CDR3 sequence is 15 residues long. Germline CDR1 and CDR2: LGHNA and YNFKEQ. The CDR3 protein is CASSQREAGDETQYF.